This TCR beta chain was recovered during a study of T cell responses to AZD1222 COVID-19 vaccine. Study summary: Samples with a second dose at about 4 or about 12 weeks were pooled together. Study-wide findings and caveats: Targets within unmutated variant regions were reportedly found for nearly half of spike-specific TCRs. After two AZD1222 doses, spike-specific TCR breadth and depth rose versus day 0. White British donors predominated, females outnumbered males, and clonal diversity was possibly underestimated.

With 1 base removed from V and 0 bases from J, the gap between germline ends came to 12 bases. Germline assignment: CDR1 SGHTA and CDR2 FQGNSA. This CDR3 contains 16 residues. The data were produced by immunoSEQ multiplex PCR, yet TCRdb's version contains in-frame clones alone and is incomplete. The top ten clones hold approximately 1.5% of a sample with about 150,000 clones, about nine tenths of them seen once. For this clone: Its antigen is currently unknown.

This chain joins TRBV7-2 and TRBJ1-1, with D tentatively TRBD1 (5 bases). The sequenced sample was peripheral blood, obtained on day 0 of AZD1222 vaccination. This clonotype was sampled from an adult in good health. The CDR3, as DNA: TGTGCCAGCAGCTTAGGTCTCGGGGCCGTGAACACTGAAGCTTTCTTT. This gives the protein CASSLGLGAVNTEAFF.